This TCR beta chain was retrieved from a study of cytomegalovirus exposure and HLA in healthy donors. Study at large: In a previous analysis, nearly 120 million unique TCR beta sequences were found from 150 million to 200 million T cells.

Primers for the PCR totalled 60 Vbeta and 13 Jbeta. Libraries were prepared by immunoSEQ multiplex PCR; TCRdb keeps only in-frame clonotypes and omits some of them. The sample consists of fewer than 200,000 clones, roughly 70% of them appearing once. Germline values: CDR1 SGHTA, CDR2 FQGTGA. The CDR3 has 13 amino acids. Trimming pared 5 bases from V and 4 bases from J, leaving 9 bases between. Study-level points and caveats: Later work associated more than 15,000 TCR beta sequences with HLA alleles at 0.05 false discovery rate. Some highly shared sequence variants likely arose as a pipeline artifact. TCR beta V- and J-gene trimming was later associated with a missense DCLRE1C variant.

Of note for this clone: The target antigen is unknown.

This receptor was taken from a man between 40 and 49 years old in good health and CMV-seropositive. The gene calls are TRBV7-3 and TRBJ1-3; D perhaps matches TRBD1 (6 bases). The specimen was PBMCs. Here the CDR3 DNA reads TGTGCCAGCAGCCAGGGACACGGAAACACCATATATTTT. Its protein is CASSQGHGNTIYF.